These T cell receptor beta chains were read from a single sample in a study of blood T cell repertoires in COVID-19. Generated by immunoSEQ multiplex PCR, the TCRdb table keeps only in-frame clones and is missing some. Counted here are some 450,000 clones, approximately 88% occurring once; the ten biggest clones make up about 12%. Sequencing was done on a sample of peripheral blood. These receptors all stem from a woman aged 50 to 65 with COVID-19, enrolled during active disease. Both conserved end residues are part of each CDR3.

14	TRBV24-1	TRBJ1-2	CATSERGNNYGYTF
12	TRBV24-1	TRBJ2-1	CATGSRRHEQFF
17	TRBV5-1	TRBJ2-2	CASSLSLGGFNTGELFF
9	TRBV20-1	TRBJ1-2	CSARNGYTF
13	TRBV5-1	TRBJ1-2	CASSLGGSYGYTF
17	TRBV19	TRBJ1-6	CASSIDSRDRVWSPLHF
15	TRBV28	TRBJ2-1	CASSPYRGLYNEQFF
15	TRBV30	TRBJ1-5	CAWSPGSLGNQPQHF
17	TRBV5-6	TRBJ2-3	CASSASGGARLTDTQYF
15	TRBV15	TRBJ1-1	CATSRDRTVGTEAFF
14	TRBV19	TRBJ2-5	CASSPDGFKETQYF
15	TRBV6-6	TRBJ1-1	CASSYSGRENTEAFF
18	TRBV28	TRBJ2-6	CASGPTLDRGPGANVLTF
15	TRBV9	TRBJ2-5	CASSRSRGRQETQYF
15	TRBV19	TRBJ2-1	CASSPSARGGREQFF
14	TRBV30	TRBJ2-2	CAWTGILATGELFF
15	TRBV6-2/TRBV6-3	TRBJ2-1	CASSRGGSSYNEQFF
15	TRBV3-1/TRBV3-2	TRBJ2-3	CASSQAGQGQDTQYF
16	TRBV7-2	TRBJ1-2	CASSSKPTGGEDGYTF
14	TRBV19	TRBJ1-2	CASRDRDTNYGYTF
17	TRBV12-5	TRBJ1-3	CASGLAAGGDSGNTIYF
13	TRBV30	TRBJ2-7	CAWSVRQGYEQYF
16	TRBV2	TRBJ1-1	CASSADRGPLNTEAFF